This T cell receptor beta chain was identified during a study of cytomegalovirus exposure and HLA in healthy donors. Study observations and caveats: The study put some 150 TCR beta chains on its list as cytomegalovirus-associated.

Concerning this clone: Antigen specificity is unknown.

PCR employed 60 Vbeta and 13 Jbeta primers. Data came from immunoSEQ multiplex PCR; TCRdb stores just in-frame clones and leaves some out. The sample carries tens of thousands of clones, around 70% recorded once. What was sequenced was PBMCs. The sequence was obtained from a woman between 50 and 59 years old in good health and CMV-seropositive.

CDR3 loop: CASSELTLYGYTF. The CDR3, as DNA: TGCGCCAGCAGTGAGTTGACACTTTATGGCTACACCTTC. V is TRBV10-2 and J is TRBJ1-2; D call uncertain. Germline CDR1 and CDR2: WSHSY and SAAADI. There are 13 residues in the CDR3. Trimming removed 1 base at V and 5 bases at J, with 8 bases between.